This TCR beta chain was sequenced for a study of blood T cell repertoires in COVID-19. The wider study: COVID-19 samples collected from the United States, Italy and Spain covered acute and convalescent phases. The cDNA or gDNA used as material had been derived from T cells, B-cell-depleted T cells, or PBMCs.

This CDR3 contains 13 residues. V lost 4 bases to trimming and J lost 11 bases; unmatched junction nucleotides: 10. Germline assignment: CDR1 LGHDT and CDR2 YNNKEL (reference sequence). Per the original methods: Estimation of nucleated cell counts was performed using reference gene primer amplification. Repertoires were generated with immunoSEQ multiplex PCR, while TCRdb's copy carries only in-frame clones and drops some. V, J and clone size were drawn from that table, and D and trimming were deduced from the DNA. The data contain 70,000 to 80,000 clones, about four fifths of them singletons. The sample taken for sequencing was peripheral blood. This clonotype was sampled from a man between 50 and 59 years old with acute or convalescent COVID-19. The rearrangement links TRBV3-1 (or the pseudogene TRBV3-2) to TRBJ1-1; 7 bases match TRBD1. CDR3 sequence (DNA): TGTGCCAGCAGCCCCGATGAGGGGGCGGGGGCTTTCTTT. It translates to CASSPDEGAGAFF.